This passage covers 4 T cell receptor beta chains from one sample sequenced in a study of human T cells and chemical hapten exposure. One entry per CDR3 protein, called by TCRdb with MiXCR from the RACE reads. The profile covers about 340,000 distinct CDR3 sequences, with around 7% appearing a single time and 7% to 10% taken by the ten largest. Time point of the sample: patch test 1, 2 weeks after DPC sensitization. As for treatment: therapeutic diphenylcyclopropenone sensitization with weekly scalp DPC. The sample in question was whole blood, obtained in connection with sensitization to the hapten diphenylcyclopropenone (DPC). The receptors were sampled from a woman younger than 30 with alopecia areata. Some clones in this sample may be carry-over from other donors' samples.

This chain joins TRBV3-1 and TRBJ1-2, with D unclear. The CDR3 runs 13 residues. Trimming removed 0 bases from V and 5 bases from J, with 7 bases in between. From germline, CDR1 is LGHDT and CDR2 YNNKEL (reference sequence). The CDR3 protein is CASSQEMGYGYTF. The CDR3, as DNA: TGTGCCAGCAGCCAAGAAATGGGTTATGGCTACACCTTC.

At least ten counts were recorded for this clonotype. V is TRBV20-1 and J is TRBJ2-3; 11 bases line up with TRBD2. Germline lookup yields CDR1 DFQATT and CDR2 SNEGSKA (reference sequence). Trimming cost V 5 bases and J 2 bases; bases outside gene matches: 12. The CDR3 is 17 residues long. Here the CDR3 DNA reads TGCAGTGCTCCCCGGGGGTTTAGCGGGGGGGCCACAGATACGCAGTATTTT. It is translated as CSAPRGFSGGATDTQYF.

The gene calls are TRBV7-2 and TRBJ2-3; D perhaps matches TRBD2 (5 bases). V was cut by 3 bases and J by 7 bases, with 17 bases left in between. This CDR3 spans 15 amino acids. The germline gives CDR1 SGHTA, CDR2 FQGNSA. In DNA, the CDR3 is TGTGCCAGCAGCTTTCCTGGGAGCTCCGTGCATACGCAGTATTTT. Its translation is CASSFPGSSVHTQYF.

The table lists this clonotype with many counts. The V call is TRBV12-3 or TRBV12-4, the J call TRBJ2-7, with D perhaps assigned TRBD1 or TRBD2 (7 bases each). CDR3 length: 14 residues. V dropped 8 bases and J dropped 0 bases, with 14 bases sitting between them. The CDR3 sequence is CASSGGGSSYEQYF. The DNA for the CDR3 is TGTGCCAGCTCAGGGGGAGGGAGCTCCTACGAGCAGTACTTC.